This T cell receptor (beta chain) is drawn from a study of T cell responses to AZD1222 COVID-19 vaccine. Study outcomes and limitations: As reported, nearly half of all spike-specific TCRs target variant regions that are unmutated.

Assay used: immunoSEQ multiplex PCR; TCRdb lists only in-frame clones, some missing. This sample yields roughly 170,000 clones, of which about 90% are seen a single time; roughly 0.49% belongs to the top ten. The CDR3 covers 14 residues. Germline-derived CDR1 and CDR2 are MNHEY and SVGAGI. V dropped 10 bases and J dropped 0 bases, with 13 bases sitting between them. This clone showed up just once. What it binds is unknown. The V gene is TRBV6-5, the J gene TRBJ2-4; possible D gene TRBD1, 6 bases. Specimen: peripheral blood, collected on day 0 of AZD1222 vaccination. The receptor comes from an adult in good health. CDR3 nucleotides: TGTGCCACTAGACAGGCCGAAGCCAAAAACATTCAGTACTTC. Residues: CATRQAEAKNIQYF.